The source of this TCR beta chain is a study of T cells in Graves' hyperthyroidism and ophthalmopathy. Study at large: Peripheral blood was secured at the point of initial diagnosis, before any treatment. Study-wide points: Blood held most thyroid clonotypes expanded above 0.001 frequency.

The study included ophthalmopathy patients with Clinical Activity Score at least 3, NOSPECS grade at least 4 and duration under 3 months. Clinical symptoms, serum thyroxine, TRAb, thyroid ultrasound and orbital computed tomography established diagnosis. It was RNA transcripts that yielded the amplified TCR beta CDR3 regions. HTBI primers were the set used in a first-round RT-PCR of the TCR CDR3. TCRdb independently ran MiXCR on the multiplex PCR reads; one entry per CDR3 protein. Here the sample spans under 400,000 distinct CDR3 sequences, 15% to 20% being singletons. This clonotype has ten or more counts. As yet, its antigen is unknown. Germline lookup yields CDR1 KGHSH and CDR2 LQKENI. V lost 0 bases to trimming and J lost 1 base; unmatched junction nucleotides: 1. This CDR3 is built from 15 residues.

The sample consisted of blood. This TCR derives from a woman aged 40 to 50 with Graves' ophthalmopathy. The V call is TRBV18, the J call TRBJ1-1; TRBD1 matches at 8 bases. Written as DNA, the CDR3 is TGTGCCAGCTCACCACCCCAGGGGGCGAACACTGAAGCTTTCTTT. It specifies CASSPPQGANTEAFF.